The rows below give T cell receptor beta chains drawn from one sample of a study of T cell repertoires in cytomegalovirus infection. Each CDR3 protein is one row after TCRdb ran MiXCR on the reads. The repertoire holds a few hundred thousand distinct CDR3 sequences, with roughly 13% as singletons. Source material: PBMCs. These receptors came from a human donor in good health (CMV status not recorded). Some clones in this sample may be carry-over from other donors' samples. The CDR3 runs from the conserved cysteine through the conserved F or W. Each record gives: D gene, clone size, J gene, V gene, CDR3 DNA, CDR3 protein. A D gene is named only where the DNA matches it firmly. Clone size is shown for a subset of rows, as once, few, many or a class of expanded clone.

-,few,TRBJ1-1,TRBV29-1,TGCAGCGTTGGACACCCCGGTTGGACTGAAGCTTTCTTT,CSVGHPGWTEAFF
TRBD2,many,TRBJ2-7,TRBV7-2,TGTGCCAGCAGCTTTAAGACTAGCGGGAGGGCCTATTTCTACGAGCAGTACTTC,CASSFKTSGRAYFYEQYF
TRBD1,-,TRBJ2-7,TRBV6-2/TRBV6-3,TGTGCCAGCACAGAAGGGGGCGGATCCTACGAGCAGTACTTC,CASTEGGGSYEQYF
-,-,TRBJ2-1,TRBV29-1,TGCAGCGCCGAGCAGGGTTACAATGAGCAGTTCTTC,CSAEQGYNEQFF
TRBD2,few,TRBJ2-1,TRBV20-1,TGCAGTGCTAGAGATGGCCGAATGGCGGGAGTGCAGTTCTTC,CSARDGRMAGVQFF
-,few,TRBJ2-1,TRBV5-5,TGTGCCAGCAGCCTAGGTTGGGAGCAGTTCTTC,CASSLGWEQFF
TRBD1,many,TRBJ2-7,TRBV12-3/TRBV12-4,TGTGCCAGCAGTGGAACCGGGACAGGGGTAACCTACGAGCAGTACTTC,CASSGTGTGVTYEQYF
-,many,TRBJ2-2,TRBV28,TGTGCGAGCATGAGGAGCACCGGGGAGCTGTTTTTT,CASMRSTGELFF
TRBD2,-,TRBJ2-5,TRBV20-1,TGCAGTGCTAGAAGGCGGGAGGTAGGAGAGACCCAGTACTTC,CSARRREVGETQYF
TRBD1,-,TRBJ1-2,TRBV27,TGTGCCAGCAGTTTAAACAGGGGACCTAATGGCTACACCTTC,CASSLNRGPNGYTF
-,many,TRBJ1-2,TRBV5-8,TGTGCCACTATAAGAGCATGGGGCTCTAACTATGGCTACACCTTC,CATIRAWGSNYGYTF
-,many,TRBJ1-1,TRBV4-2,TGTGCCAGCAGCCAAGGAGAAGTCATTGAAGCTTTCTTT,CASSQGEVIEAFF
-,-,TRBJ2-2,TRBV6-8,TGTGCCAGCGGCAGGGTAGGGGAGCTGTTTTTT,CASGRVGELFF
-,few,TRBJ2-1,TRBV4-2,TGTGCCAGCAGCCAGCGGGACCCCCCCAGGAATGAGCAGTTCTTC,CASSQRDPPRNEQFF
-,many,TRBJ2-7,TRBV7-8,TGTGCCAGCAGCTGGGTCCAGAAGCTCGGCTCCTACGAGCAGTACTTC,CASSWVQKLGSYEQYF
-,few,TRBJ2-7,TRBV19,TGTGCCAGTAGTGTAAAAACAAGCGTAGCCTACGAGCAGTACTTC,CASSVKTSVAYEQYF
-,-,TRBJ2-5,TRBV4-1,TGCGCCAGCAGCCAAGATAGGGGCTTCCAAGAGACCCAGTACTTC,CASSQDRGFQETQYF
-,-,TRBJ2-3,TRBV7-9,TGTGCCAGCAGCCCAATGGGCACAACAGATACGCAGTATTTT,CASSPMGTTDTQYF
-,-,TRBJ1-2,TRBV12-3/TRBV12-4,TGTGCCAGCAGACTGACCGGGACACCGGGGGGCTACACCTTC,CASRLTGTPGGYTF
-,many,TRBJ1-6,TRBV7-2,TGTGCCAGCAGCCTACAGGGCGGGAATTCACCCCTCCACTTT,CASSLQGGNSPLHF
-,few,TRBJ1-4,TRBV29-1,TGCAGCACCCGCTTTGGTGAAAAACTGTTTTTT,CSTRFGEKLFF
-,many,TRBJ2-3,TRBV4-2,TGTGCCAGCAGCCAAGATCTAGGACCGGGGGATACGCAGTATTTT,CASSQDLGPGDTQYF
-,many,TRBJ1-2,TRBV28,TGTGCCAGCTCCACACAGGGCTATGGCTACACCTTC,CASSTQGYGYTF
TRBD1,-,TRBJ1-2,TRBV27,TGTGCCAGCAGTGGATACAGGGGGCATGGCTACACCTTC,CASSGYRGHGYTF
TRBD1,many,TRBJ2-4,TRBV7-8,TGTGCCAGCAGCCCCCGAATTCAGGGGGAACTAGCCAAAAACATTCAGTACTTC,CASSPRIQGELAKNIQYF
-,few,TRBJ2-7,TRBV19,TGTGCCAGTAGTTCGTTAGCGGCACCCTACGAGCAGTACTTC,CASSSLAAPYEQYF
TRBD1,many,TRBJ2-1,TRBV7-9,TGTGCCAGCAGCTCCCCCGGACAGGGCATCCATGAGCAGTTCTTC,CASSSPGQGIHEQFF
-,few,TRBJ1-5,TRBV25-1,TGTGCCACCGGGCAGGGGCCGCAGCCCCAGCATTTT,CATGQGPQPQHF
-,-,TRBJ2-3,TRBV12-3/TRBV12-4,TGTGCCAGCAGTTTCGTTAAGGATACGCAGTATTTT,CASSFVKDTQYF
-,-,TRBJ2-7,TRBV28,TGTGCCAGCAGTTTACAGGGTCTACGCTACGAGCAGTACTTC,CASSLQGLRYEQYF
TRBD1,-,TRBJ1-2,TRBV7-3,TGTGCCAGCAGCAAGACAGGGCGAGCTAACTATGGCTACACCTTC,CASSKTGRANYGYTF
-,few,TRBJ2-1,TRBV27,TGTGCCAGCAGTTTATTTCAGGGTGGGCATGAGCAGTTCTTC,CASSLFQGGHEQFF
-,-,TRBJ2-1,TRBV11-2,TGTGCCAGCAGCTTAGATCGGGGTAGCTCCTACAATGAGCAGTTCTTC,CASSLDRGSSYNEQFF
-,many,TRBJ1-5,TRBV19,TGTGCCAGTCACCAGGCGGAGCATAGCAATCAGCCCCAGCATTTT,CASHQAEHSNQPQHF
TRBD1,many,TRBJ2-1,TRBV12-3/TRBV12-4,TGTGCCAGCAGTCGGACAGGGGAAAGCTACAATGAGCAGTTCTTC,CASSRTGESYNEQFF
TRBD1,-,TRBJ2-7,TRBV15,TGTGCCACCAGCAGAGAGGGGACAGGGCCCTACGAGCAGTACTTC,CATSREGTGPYEQYF
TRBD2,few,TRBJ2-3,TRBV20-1,TGCAGTGCTGCACATAGCGGGGGTTTCACAGATACGCAGTATTTT,CSAAHSGGFTDTQYF
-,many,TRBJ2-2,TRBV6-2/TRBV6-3,TGTGCCAGCAAAACGGGACAGAACACCGGGGAGCTGTTTTTT,CASKTGQNTGELFF
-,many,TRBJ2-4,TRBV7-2,TGTGCCAGCAGCTTAGCTGTCGGGAGTGGTGAAAACATTCAGTACTTC,CASSLAVGSGENIQYF
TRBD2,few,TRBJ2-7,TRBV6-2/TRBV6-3,TGTGCCAGCACGTCCGGGACTAGCGGGGGGAATGACGAGCAGTACTTC,CASTSGTSGGNDEQYF
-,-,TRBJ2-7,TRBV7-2,TGTGCCAGCAGCTTATTTCCGGGAAGCTACGAGCAGTACTTC,CASSLFPGSYEQYF
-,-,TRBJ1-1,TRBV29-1,TGCAGCTACGAATCGCCAGGGAACACTGAAGCTTTCTTT,CSYESPGNTEAFF
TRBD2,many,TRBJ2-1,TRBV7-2,TGTGCCAGCAGCTTAGCGCAAGTGAGAGCGGGAGCTGAGCAGTTCTTC,CASSLAQVRAGAEQFF
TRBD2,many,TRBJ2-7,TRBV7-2,TGTGCCAGCAGCTTAGGTCCCCGGCTAGCGGGAGGGATCTCCTACGAGCAGTACTTC,CASSLGPRLAGGISYEQYF
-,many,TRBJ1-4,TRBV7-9,TGTGCCAGCAGCCGTCTCCGGGGTGAAACTAATGAAAAACTGTTTTTT,CASSRLRGETNEKLFF